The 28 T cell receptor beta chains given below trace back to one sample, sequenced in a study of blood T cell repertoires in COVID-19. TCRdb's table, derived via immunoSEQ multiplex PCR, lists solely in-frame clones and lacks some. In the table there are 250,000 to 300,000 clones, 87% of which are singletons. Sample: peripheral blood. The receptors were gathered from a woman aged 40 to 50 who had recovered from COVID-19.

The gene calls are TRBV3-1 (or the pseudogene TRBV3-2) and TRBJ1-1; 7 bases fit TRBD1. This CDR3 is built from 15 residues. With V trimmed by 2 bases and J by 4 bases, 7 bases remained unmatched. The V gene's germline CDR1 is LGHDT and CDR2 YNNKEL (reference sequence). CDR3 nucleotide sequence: TGTGCCAGCAGCCAACATAGACAGGGAGGCACTGAAGCTTTCTTT. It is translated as CASSQHRQGGTEAFF.

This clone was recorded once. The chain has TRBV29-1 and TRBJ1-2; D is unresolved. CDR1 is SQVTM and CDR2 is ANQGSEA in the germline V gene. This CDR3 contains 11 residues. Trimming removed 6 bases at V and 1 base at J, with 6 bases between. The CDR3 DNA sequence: TGCAGCGTGGCTTTTAACTATGGCTACACCTTC. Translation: CSVAFNYGYTF. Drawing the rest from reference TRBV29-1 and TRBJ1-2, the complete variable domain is SAVISQKPSRDICQRGTSLTIQCQVDSQVTMMFWYRQQPGQSLTLIATANQGSEATYESGFVIDKFPISRPNLTFSTLTVSNMSPEDSSIYLCSVAFNYGYTFGSGTRLTVV.

The CDR3 DNA reads TGTGCCAGCAGCCGCACCCCCTCTAGGCGCTTCTCCTACGAGCAGTACTTC. Protein sequence: CASSRTPSRRFSYEQYF. This chain connects TRBV7-2 to TRBJ2-7; D unresolved. Germline CDR1 and CDR2: SGHTA and FQGNSA. Trimming cost V 5 bases and J 0 bases, with 20 bases left between them. The CDR3 is made up of 17 amino acids. Based on the CDR3 plus reference TRBV7-2 and TRBJ2-7, the full variable domain is GAGVSQSPSNKVTEKGKDVELRCDPISGHTALYWYRQSLGQGLEFLIYFQGNSAPDKSGLPSDRFSAERTGGSVSTLTIQRTQQEDSAVYLCASSRTPSRRFSYEQYFGPGTRLTVT.

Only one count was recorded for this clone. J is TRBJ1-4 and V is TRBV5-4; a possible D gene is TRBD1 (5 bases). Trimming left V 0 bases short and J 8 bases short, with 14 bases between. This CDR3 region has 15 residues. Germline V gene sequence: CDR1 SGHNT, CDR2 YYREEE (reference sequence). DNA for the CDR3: TGTGCCAGCAGCTTGGATCAGGGTAGGAACGAAAAACTGTTTTTT. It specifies CASSLDQGRNEKLFF. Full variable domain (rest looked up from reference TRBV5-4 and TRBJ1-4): ETGVTQSPTHLIKTRGQQVTLRCSSQSGHNTVSWYQQALGQGPQFIFQYYREEENGRGNFPPRFSGLQFPNYSSELNVNALELDDSALYLCASSLDQGRNEKLFFGSGTQLSVL.

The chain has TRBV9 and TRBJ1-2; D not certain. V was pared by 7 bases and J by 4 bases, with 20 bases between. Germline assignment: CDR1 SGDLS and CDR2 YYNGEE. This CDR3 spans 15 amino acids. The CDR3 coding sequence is TGTGCCAGCTCCCCGGAGACCAATCGGGGCTATGGCTACACCTTC. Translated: CASSPETNRGYGYTF.

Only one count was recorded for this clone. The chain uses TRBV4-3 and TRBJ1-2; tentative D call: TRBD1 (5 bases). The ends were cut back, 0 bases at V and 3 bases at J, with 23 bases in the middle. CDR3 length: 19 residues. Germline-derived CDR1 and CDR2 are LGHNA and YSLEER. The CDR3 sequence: CASSQDRGGEDWLHYGYTF. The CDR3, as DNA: TGCGCCAGCAGCCAAGATCGAGGAGGGGAGGACTGGTTGCACTATGGCTACACCTTC.

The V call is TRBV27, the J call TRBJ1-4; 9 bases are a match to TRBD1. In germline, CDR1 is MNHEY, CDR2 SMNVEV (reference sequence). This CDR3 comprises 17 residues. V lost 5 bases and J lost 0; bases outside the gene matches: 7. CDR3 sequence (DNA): TGTGCCAGCAGTCCCGGACAGGGGCCAGCAACTAATGAAAAACTGTTTTTT. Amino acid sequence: CASSPGQGPATNEKLFF.

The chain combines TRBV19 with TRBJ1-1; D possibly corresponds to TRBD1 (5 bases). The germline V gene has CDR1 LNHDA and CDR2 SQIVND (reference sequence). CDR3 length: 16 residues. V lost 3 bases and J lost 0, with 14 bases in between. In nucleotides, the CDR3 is TGTGCCAGTAGTATTGGGGGACTTGGTATGAACACTGAAGCTTTCTTT. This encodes CASSIGGLGMNTEAFF.

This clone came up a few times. The CDR3 is CASSPVPTGTGVNNEQFF. The CDR3 coding sequence is TGCGCCAGCAGCCCGGTCCCTACCGGGACAGGGGTAAACAATGAGCAGTTCTTC. The genes are TRBV5-1 and TRBJ2-1, with 10 nucleotides matching TRBD1. CDR1 SGHRS and CDR2 YFSETQ come from the germline V gene. The CDR3 consists of 18 residues. J was trimmed by 5 bases and V by 4 bases; bases with no gene match: 15.

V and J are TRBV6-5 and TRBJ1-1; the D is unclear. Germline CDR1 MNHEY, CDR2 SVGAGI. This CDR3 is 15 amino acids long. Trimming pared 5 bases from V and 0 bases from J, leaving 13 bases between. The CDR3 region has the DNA TGTGCCAGCAGTCCCGGGAGCCCCATGAACACTGAAGCTTTCTTT. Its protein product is CASSPGSPMNTEAFF.

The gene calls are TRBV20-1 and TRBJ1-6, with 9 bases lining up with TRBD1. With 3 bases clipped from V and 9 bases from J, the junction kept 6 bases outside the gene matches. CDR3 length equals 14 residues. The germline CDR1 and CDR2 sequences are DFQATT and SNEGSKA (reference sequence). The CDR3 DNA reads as TGCAGTGCTAGTTCCGGGACAGGGCTTTCACCCCTCCACTTT. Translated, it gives CSASSGTGLSPLHF.

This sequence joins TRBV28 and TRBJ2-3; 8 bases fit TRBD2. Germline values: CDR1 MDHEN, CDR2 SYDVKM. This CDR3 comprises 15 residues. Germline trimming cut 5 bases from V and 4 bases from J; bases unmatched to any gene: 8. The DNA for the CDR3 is TGTGCCAGCAGTGAAGCGGGAGTCACATCAGATACGCAGTATTTT. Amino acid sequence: CASSEAGVTSDTQYF.

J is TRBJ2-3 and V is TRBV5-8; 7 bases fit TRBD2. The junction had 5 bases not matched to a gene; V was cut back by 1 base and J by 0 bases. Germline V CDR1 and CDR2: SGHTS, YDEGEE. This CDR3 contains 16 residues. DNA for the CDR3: TGTGCCAGCAGCTTGTGGAGCGGGGTTAGCACAGATACGCAGTATTTT. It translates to CASSLWSGVSTDTQYF.

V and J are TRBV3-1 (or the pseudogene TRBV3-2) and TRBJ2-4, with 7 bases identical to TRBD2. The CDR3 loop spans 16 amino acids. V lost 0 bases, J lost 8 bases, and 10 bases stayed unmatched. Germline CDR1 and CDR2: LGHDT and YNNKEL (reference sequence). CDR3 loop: CASSQDLRDAGDIQYF. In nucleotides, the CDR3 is TGTGCCAGCAGCCAAGATCTGAGGGATGCGGGGGACATTCAGTACTTC.

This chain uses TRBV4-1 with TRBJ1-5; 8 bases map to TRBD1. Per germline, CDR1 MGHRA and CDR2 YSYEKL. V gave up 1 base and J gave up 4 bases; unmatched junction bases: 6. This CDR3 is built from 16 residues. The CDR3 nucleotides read TGCGCCAGCAGCCAAGTTTGGACAGGGTGGAATCAGCCCCAGCATTTT. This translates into CASSQVWTGWNQPQHF.

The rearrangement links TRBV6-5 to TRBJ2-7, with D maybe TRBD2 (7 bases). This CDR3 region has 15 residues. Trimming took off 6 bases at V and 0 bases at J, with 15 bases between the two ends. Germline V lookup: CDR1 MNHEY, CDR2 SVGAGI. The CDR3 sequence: CASSHGGAISYEQYF. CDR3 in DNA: TGTGCCAGCAGCCATGGGGGGGCCATCTCCTACGAGCAGTACTTC.

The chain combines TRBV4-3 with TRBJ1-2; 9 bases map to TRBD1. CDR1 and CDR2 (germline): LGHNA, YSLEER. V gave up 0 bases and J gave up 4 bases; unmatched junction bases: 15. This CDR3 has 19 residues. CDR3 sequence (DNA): TGCGCCAGCAGCCAAGATTCTCCGGGACAGGGACTATCGGGCTATGGCTACACCTTC. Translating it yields CASSQDSPGQGLSGYGYTF.

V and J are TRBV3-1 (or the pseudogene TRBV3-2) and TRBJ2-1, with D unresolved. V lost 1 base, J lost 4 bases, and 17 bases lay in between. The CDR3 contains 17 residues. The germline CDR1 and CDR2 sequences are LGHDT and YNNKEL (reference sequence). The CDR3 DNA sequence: TGTGCCAGCAGCCAAGTCGGGTCCTACTCAATTTACAATGAGCAGTTCTTC. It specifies CASSQVGSYSIYNEQFF.

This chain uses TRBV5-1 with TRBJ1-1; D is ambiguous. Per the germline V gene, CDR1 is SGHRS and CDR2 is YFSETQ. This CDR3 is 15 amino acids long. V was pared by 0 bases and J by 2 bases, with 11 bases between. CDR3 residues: CASSLVPSVNTEAFF. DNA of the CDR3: TGCGCCAGCAGCTTGGTTCCGTCGGTAAACACTGAAGCTTTCTTT. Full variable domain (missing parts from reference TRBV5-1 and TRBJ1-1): KAGVTQTPRYLIKTRGQQVTLSCSPISGHRSVSWYQQTPGQGLQFLFEYFSETQRNKGNFPGRFSGRQFSNSRSEMNVSTLELGDSALYLCASSLVPSVNTEAFFGQGTRLTVV.

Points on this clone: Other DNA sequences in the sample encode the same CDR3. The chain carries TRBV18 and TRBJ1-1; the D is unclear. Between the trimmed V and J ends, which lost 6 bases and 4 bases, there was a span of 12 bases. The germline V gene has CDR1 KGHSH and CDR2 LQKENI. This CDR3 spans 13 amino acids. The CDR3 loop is CASSPPGSTEAFF. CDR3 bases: TGTGCCAGCTCCCCGCCGGGGTCCACTGAAGCTTTCTTT.

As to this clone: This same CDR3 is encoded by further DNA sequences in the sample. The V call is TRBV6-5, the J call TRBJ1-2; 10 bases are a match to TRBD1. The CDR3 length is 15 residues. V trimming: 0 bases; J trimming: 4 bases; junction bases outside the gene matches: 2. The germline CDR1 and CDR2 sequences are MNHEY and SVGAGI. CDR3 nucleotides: TGTGCCAGCAGTTACTCGACAGGGGGCATCTATGGCTACACCTTC. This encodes CASSYSTGGIYGYTF.

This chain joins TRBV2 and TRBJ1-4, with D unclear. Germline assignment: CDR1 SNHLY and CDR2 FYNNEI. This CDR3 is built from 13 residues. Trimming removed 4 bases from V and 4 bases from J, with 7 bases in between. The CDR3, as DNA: TGTGCCAGCAGTGGGGCGGGTAATGAAAAACTGTTTTTT. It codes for CASSGAGNEKLFF.

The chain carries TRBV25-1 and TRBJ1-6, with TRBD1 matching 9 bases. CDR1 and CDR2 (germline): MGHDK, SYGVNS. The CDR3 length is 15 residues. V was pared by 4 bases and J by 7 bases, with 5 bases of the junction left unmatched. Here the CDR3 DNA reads TGTGCCAGCAGTGTAGGACAGGGGCCGAATTCACCCCTCCACTTT. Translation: CASSVGQGPNSPLHF.

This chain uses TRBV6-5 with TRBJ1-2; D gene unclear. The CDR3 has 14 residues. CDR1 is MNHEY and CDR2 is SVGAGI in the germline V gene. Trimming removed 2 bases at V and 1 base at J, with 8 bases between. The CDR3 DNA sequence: TGTGCCAGCAGTTACAATGGAGATAACTATGGCTACACCTTC. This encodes CASSYNGDNYGYTF.

As DNA, the CDR3 is TGCGCCAGCAGCTTCCTAGGTACGAACACTGAAGCTTTCTTT. This encodes CASSFLGTNTEAFF. The chain recombines TRBV5-1 with TRBJ1-1; D gene ambiguous. The V and J ends lost 2 bases and 1 base respectively, with 9 bases between them. CDR3 length: 14 amino acids. From germline, CDR1 is SGHRS and CDR2 YFSETQ.

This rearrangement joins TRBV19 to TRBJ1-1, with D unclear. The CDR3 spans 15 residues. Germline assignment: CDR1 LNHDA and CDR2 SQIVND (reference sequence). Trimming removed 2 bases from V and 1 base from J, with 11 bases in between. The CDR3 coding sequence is TGTGCCAGTAGTATAACGATGGTGAGGAACACTGAAGCTTTCTTT. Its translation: CASSITMVRNTEAFF.

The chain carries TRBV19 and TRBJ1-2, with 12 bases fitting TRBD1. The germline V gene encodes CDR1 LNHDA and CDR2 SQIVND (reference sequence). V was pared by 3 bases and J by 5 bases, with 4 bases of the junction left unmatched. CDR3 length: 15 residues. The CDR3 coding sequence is TGTGCCAGTAGTATGGGGACAGGGGGCGCGTATGGCTACACCTTC. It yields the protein CASSMGTGGAYGYTF. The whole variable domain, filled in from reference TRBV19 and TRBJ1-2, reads DGGITQSPKYLFRKEGQNVTLSCEQNLNHDAMYWYRQDPGQGLRLIYYSQIVNDFQKGDIAEGYSVSREKKESFPLTVTSAQKNPTAFYLCASSMGTGGAYGYTFGSGTRLTVV.

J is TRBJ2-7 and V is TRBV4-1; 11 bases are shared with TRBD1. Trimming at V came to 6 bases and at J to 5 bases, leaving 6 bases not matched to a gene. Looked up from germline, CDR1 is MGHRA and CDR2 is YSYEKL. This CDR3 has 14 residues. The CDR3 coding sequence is TGCGCCAGCAGTCTACGGGACAGGGGGGACGAGCAGTACTTC. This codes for CASSLRDRGDEQYF.